This entry describes one T cell receptor beta chain. Its matching antigen is unknown. Its ends do not fully match the called genes, so a read error is possible. This sample stems from a study of post-analysis software for immune sequencing data. Study details: Progressive-relapsing, secondary progressive and relapsing-remitting multiple sclerosis were among the disease courses included.

Presence of unique molecular identifiers characterized the TCR beta cDNA libraries. TCRdb re-called the PCR reads with MiXCR, one entry per CDR3 protein. The table lists roughly 700,000 distinct CDR3 sequences, around 27% of them singletons, with 0.55% to 0.65% in the top ten. The CDR3 runs to 13 residues. CDR1 SQVTM and CDR2 ANQGSEA come from the germline V gene. Study-wide findings and caveats: Higher frequency in patients than in controls was seen for a handful of TRBV segments, with TRBV5-6, TRBV5-1 and TRBV20-1 among them. F-measure co-clustering was strong for batch-matched samples.

This sequence originates from a girl between 5 and 17 years old with multiple sclerosis. This chain connects TRBV29-1 to TRBJ2-1; no clear D gene. The specimen was blood. Here the CDR3 DNA reads TGCGGCGTCCTAAACCTCTCATACAATGAGCAGTTCTTC. Its translation: CGVLNLSYNEQFF.